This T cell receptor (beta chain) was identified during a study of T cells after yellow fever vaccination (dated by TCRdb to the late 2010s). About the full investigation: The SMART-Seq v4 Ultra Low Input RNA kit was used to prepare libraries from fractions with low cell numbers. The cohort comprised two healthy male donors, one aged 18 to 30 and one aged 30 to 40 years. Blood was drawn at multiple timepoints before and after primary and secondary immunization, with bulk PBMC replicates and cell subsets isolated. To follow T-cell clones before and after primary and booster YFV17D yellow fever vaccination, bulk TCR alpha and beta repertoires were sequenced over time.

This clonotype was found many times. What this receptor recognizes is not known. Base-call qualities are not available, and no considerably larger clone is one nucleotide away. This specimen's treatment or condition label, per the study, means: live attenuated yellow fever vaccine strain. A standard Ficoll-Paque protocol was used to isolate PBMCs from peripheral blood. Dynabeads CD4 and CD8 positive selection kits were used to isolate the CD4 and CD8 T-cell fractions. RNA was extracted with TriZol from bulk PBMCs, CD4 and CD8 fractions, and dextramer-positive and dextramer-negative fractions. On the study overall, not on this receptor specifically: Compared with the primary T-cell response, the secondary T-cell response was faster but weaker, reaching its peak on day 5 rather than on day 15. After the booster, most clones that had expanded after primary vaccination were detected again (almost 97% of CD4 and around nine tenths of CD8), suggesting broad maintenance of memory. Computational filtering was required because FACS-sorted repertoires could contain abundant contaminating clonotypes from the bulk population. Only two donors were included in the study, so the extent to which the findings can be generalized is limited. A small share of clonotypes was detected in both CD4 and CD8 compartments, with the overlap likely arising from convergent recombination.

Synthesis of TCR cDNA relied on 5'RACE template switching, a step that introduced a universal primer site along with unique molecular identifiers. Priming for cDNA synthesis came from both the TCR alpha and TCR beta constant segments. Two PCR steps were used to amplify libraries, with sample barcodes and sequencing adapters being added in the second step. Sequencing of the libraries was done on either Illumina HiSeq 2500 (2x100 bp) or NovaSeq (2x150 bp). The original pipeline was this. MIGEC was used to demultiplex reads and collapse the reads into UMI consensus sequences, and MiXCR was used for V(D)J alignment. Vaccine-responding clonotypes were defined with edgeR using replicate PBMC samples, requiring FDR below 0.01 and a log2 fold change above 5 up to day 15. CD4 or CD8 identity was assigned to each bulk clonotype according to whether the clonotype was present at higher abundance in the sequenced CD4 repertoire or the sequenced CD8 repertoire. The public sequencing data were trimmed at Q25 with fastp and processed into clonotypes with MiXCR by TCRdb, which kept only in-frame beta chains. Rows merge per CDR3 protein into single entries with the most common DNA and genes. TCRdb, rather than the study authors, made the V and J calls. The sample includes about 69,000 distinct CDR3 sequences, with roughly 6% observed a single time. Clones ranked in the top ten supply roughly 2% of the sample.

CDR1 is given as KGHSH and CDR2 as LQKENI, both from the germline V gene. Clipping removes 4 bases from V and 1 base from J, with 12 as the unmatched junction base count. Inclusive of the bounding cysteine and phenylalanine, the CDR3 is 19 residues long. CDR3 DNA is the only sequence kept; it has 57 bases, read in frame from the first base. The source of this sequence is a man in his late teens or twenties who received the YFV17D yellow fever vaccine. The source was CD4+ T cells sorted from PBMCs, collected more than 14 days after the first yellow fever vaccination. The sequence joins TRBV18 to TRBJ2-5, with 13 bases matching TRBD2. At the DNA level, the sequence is TGTGCCAGCTCACAGACTAGCGGGGGGTCACCATCATTCCAAGAGACCCAGTACTTC. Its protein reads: CASSQTSGGSPSFQETQYF.